Below are 25 T cell receptor beta chains sequenced from a single sample in a study of T cells in tuberculosis. Profiling relied on immunoSEQ multiplex PCR, and the TCRdb table lists in-frame clones only, not all of them. The sample has about 30,000 clones, about 91% seen once; the top ten hold 6.8%. Time point reported: new active TB diagnosis, blood taken before or within 7 days of starting treatment. This specimen was PBMCs, taken at tuberculosis diagnosis. All receptors come from an adult with tuberculosis.

This rearrangement joins TRBV2 to TRBJ1-1, with D maybe TRBD1 (6 bases). Germline V CDR1 and CDR2: SNHLY, FYNNEI. The CDR3 has 15 residues. Trimming stripped 4 bases from V and 2 bases from J, with 14 bases between. The CDR3 DNA follows: TGTGCCAGCAGTGCACAGGGCAACAGAAACACTGAAGCTTTCTTT. Protein sequence: CASSAQGNRNTEAFF.

V and J are TRBV5-1 and TRBJ1-5; D not certain. The CDR3 runs to 18 residues. Trimming took off 4 bases at V and 2 bases at J, with 22 bases between the two ends. Germline lookup yields CDR1 SGHRS and CDR2 YFSETQ. CDR3 residues: CASSPTPSGLRGNQPQHF. The CDR3 DNA reads as TGCGCCAGCAGCCCGACTCCCAGCGGCCTAAGGGGCAATCAGCCCCAGCATTTT. Together with reference TRBV5-1 and TRBJ1-5, the CDR3 gives the full variable domain: KAGVTQTPRYLIKTRGQQVTLSCSPISGHRSVSWYQQTPGQGLQFLFEYFSETQRNKGNFPGRFSGRQFSNSRSEMNVSTLELGDSALYLCASSPTPSGLRGNQPQHFGDGTRLSIL.

In this sample, this clone turned up a few times. The rearrangement uses TRBV7-2 and TRBJ1-6; 11 bases align to TRBD1. V was clipped by 5 bases and J by 13 bases; unmatched bases: 13. This CDR3 has 16 amino acids. Per germline, CDR1 SGHTA and CDR2 FQGNSA. The CDR3 DNA reads as TGTGCCAGCAGCCCCCGGGACAGGGGGAATTCATCCCCCCTCCACTTT. Its protein product is CASSPRDRGNSSPLHF.

The chain employs TRBV27 and TRBJ2-1; D is uncertain. Trimming stripped 7 bases from V and 5 bases from J, with 15 bases between. Germline-derived CDR1 and CDR2 are MNHEY and SMNVEV (reference sequence). This CDR3 region has 14 residues. CDR3 residues: CASTFTPENNEQFF. Written as DNA, the CDR3 is TGTGCCAGCACTTTTACACCCGAAAACAATGAGCAGTTCTTC.

To note about this clone: Other DNA sequences from this sample encode an identical CDR3 as well. V and J are TRBV5-1 and TRBJ2-7, with D possibly being TRBD1 (5 bases). The ends were cut back, 0 bases at V and 3 bases at J, with 10 bases in the middle. This CDR3 spans 14 amino acids. CDR1 and CDR2 from the germline V gene are SGHRS and YFSETQ. CDR3 DNA: TGCGCCAGCAGCTTGGATCCAGGGTACTACGAGCAGTACTTC. This gives the protein CASSLDPGYYEQYF.

A note on this clone: The junction does not match germline at one end; this may be a read error. The rearrangement uses TRBV6-5 and TRBJ2-1; 11 nucleotides line up with TRBD1. Germline loops: CDR1 MNHEY, CDR2 SVGAGI. The CDR3 is 13 amino acids. Here the CDR3 reads CASATQPGQGGIF. The CDR3 DNA reads TGTGCCAGCGCGACCCAACCGGGACAGGGGGGAATCTTC.

The chain is built from TRBV14 and TRBJ2-7; TRBD1 matches at 8 bases. The CDR3 sequence is 15 residues long. CDR1 and CDR2 (germline): SGHDN, FVKESK. With V trimmed by 3 bases and J by 1 base, 5 bases remained unmatched. CDR3 sequence reads: CASSHRTGPSYEQYF. CDR3 in DNA: TGTGCCAGCAGCCATAGGACAGGGCCTTCCTACGAGCAGTACTTC.

This chain uses TRBV7-9 with TRBJ2-3; 8 bases fit TRBD1. Germline CDR1 SEHNR, CDR2 FQNEAQ (reference sequence). This CDR3 has 17 amino acids. J was trimmed by 4 bases and V by 5 bases; bases with no gene match: 14. The CDR3 protein is CASSDSTGAGGSDTQYF. CDR3 bases: TGTGCCAGCAGCGATAGTACTGGGGCAGGGGGCTCAGATACGCAGTATTTT.

This clone came up a few times. The V and J genes are TRBV6-5 and TRBJ1-4; D gene uncertain. Germline CDR1 and CDR2: MNHEY and SVGAGI. The length of the CDR3 is 15 residues. V was clipped by 4 bases and J by 5 bases, with 14 bases between them. This CDR3 is CASSSREGANEKLFF. The CDR3 bases are TGTGCCAGCAGTTCCCGGGAGGGTGCAAATGAAAAACTGTTTTTT.

This chain joins TRBV5-1 and TRBJ1-1; no reliable D call. CDR1 SGHRS and CDR2 YFSETQ come from the germline V gene. The V gene lost 1 base and the J gene lost 0 bases, with 4 bases spanning the gap. This CDR3 comprises 13 residues. The CDR3 bases are TGCGCCAGCAGCTTGAATATGAACACTGAAGCTTTCTTT. This encodes CASSLNMNTEAFF.

The genes are TRBV6-4 and TRBJ1-2; 8 bases match TRBD1. Germline V CDR1 and CDR2: MRHNA, SNTAGT. The CDR3 consists of 14 residues. V dropped 6 bases and J dropped 7; count of bases not matched to a gene: 10. The CDR3 sequence is CASSPTTGVGGYTF. The CDR3 coding sequence is TGTGCCAGCAGCCCTACGACAGGGGTCGGTGGCTACACCTTC.

The chain employs TRBV13 and TRBJ2-3; D gene uncertain. Germline V gene data show CDR1 as PRHDT and CDR2 as FYEKMQ (reference sequence). The CDR3 contains 15 residues. The ends were cut back, 8 bases at V and 9 bases at J, with 24 bases in the middle. The CDR3 loop is CASASPGTFDETQYF. The CDR3 DNA follows: TGTGCCAGCGCCTCTCCAGGAACCTTCGACGAGACGCAGTATTTT.

This chain uses TRBV2 with TRBJ2-3; 8 bases fit TRBD2. CDR1 and CDR2 (germline): SNHLY, FYNNEI. The CDR3 extends over 15 amino acids. J gave up 4 bases and V 6 bases, and 9 bases lay outside the gene matches. CDR3 region: CASSPGGLDSDTQYF. The CDR3 DNA reads TGTGCCAGCAGCCCTGGGGGACTAGATTCAGATACGCAGTATTTT.

This clone came up once. This CDR3 reads CASRQRMYQETQYF. Written as DNA, the CDR3 is TGTGCCAGTAGGCAGCGAATGTACCAAGAGACCCAGTACTTC. This sequence joins TRBV19 and TRBJ2-5; no clear D gene. Trimming cost V 6 bases and J 0 bases, with 11 bases left between them. CDR3 length: 14 residues. Per germline, CDR1 LNHDA and CDR2 SQIVND (reference sequence).

CDR3 sequence reads: CASSFRYSYNEQFF. The CDR3 DNA sequence: TGTGCCAGCAGTTTCCGGTATTCCTACAATGAGCAGTTCTTC. The chain employs TRBV27 and TRBJ2-1; D unclear. V shed 3 bases and J shed 1 base, with 7 bases lying between them. The CDR3 sequence is 14 residues long. Germline values: CDR1 MNHEY, CDR2 SMNVEV (reference sequence).

The J gene is TRBJ2-3, the V gene TRBV27; tentative D call: TRBD1 (6 bases). V was trimmed by 1 base and J by 3 bases, leaving 17 bases between them. This CDR3 is 17 amino acids long. Per the germline V gene, CDR1 is MNHEY and CDR2 is SMNVEV (reference sequence). CDR3 loop: CASSLFTRGRETDTQYF. In DNA form, the CDR3 reads TGTGCCAGCAGTTTATTCACCAGGGGCCGCGAAACAGATACGCAGTATTTT.

The chain combines TRBV5-1 with TRBJ1-3; no clear D gene. From germline, CDR1 is SGHRS and CDR2 YFSETQ. V lost 0 bases and J 0 bases, leaving 7 bases between the germline ends. This CDR3 contains 15 residues. In DNA form, the CDR3 reads TGCGCCAGCAGCTTGGACTTCGTCTCTGGAAACACCATATATTTT. The encoded protein is CASSLDFVSGNTIYF.

This clone is a singleton in its sample. The chain employs TRBV6-5 and TRBJ1-2; D may be TRBD1 (6 bases). Germline values: CDR1 MNHEY, CDR2 SVGAGI. V was clipped by 0 bases and J by 4 bases, with 12 bases between them. CDR3 length: 15 residues. For the CDR3, the DNA is TGTGCCAGCAGTTACTCGGTTAAAGGGGGCTATGGCTACACCTTC. Protein sequence: CASSYSVKGGYGYTF.

The chain is built from TRBV18 and TRBJ2-1, with TRBD1 identical over 9 bases. The CDR3 extends over 14 amino acids. The V gene's germline CDR1 is KGHSH and CDR2 LQKENI. Trimming removed 3 bases from V and 7 bases from J; junction bases left unmatched: 4. The CDR3 is CASSPTGTGNEQFF. CDR3 nucleotides: TGTGCCAGCTCACCCACCGGGACAGGGAATGAGCAGTTCTTC.

The CDR3 spells CASTLGYRGSSYEQYF. CDR3 DNA: TGCGCCAGCACATTGGGGTACAGGGGAAGCTCCTACGAGCAGTACTTC. This chain joins TRBV5-1 and TRBJ2-7, with TRBD1 matching 7 bases. Germline CDR1 SGHRS, CDR2 YFSETQ. V lost 6 bases and J lost 0; bases outside the gene matches: 12. The CDR3 covers 16 residues. Combining the CDR3 with reference TRBV5-1 and TRBJ2-7 gives the whole variable domain KAGVTQTPRYLIKTRGQQVTLSCSPISGHRSVSWYQQTPGQGLQFLFEYFSETQRNKGNFPGRFSGRQFSNSRSEMNVSTLELGDSALYLCASTLGYRGSSYEQYFGPGTRLTVT.

The chain couples TRBV2 to TRBJ2-5, with 7 bases identical to TRBD2. The CDR3 runs to 13 residues. Germline V lookup: CDR1 SNHLY, CDR2 FYNNEI. The trim removed 8 bases at V and 6 bases at J, leaving 9 bases unmatched. For the CDR3, the DNA is TGTGCCAGCCGGGGAGGGCCAGGCCAGACCCAGTACTTC. This codes for CASRGGPGQTQYF.

The chain joins TRBV5-6 to TRBJ1-1; 12 nucleotides align to TRBD1. Germline CDR1 reads SGHDT; CDR2 reads YYEEEE. The CDR3 is made up of 15 amino acids. V lost 3 bases, J lost 0 bases, and 0 bases stayed unmatched. The CDR3 reads CASSWDRGLNTEAFF. DNA for the CDR3: TGTGCCAGCAGCTGGGACAGGGGGCTGAACACTGAAGCTTTCTTT. Full variable domain (outside the CDR3, taken from reference TRBV5-6 and TRBJ1-1): DAGVTQSPTHLIKTRGQQVTLRCSPKSGHDTVSWYQQALGQGPQFIFQYYEEEERQRGNFPDRFSGHQFPNYSSELNVNALLLGDSALYLCASSWDRGLNTEAFFGQGTRLTVV.

The V gene is TRBV29-1, the J gene TRBJ1-1; D gene unclear. V lost 6 bases and J 7 bases, leaving 15 bases between the germline ends. The CDR3 totals 12 residues. CDR1 and CDR2 from the germline V gene are SQVTM and ANQGSEA. The CDR3 DNA reads as TGCAGCGTGGTTATCTACAGAGATGAAGCTTTCTTT. Translation gives CSVVIYRDEAFF. Filled out from reference TRBV29-1 and TRBJ1-1, the complete variable domain reads SAVISQKPSRDICQRGTSLTIQCQVDSQVTMMFWYRQQPGQSLTLIATANQGSEATYESGFVIDKFPISRPNLTFSTLTVSNMSPEDSSIYLCSVVIYRDEAFFGQGTRLTVV.

The chain is built from TRBV29-1 and TRBJ2-7, with a weak D call TRBD2 (5 bases). Trimming took 4 bases from V and 3 from J, leaving 10 bases between them. CDR1 is SQVTM and CDR2 is ANQGSEA in the germline V gene. The length of the CDR3 is 12 residues. The DNA of the CDR3 is TGCAGCGTTGCTACCGGGATCTACGAGCAGTACTTC. Amino acids: CSVATGIYEQYF.

The rearrangement uses TRBV2 and TRBJ2-2; the match to TRBD2 covers 8 bases. V lost 4 bases, J lost 4 bases, and 5 bases stayed unmatched. The CDR3 covers 15 residues. Looked up from germline, CDR1 is SNHLY and CDR2 is FYNNEI. The CDR3 sequence is CASSGGGRPTGELFF. CDR3 sequence (DNA): TGTGCCAGCAGTGGAGGCGGGAGGCCCACCGGGGAGCTGTTTTTT.